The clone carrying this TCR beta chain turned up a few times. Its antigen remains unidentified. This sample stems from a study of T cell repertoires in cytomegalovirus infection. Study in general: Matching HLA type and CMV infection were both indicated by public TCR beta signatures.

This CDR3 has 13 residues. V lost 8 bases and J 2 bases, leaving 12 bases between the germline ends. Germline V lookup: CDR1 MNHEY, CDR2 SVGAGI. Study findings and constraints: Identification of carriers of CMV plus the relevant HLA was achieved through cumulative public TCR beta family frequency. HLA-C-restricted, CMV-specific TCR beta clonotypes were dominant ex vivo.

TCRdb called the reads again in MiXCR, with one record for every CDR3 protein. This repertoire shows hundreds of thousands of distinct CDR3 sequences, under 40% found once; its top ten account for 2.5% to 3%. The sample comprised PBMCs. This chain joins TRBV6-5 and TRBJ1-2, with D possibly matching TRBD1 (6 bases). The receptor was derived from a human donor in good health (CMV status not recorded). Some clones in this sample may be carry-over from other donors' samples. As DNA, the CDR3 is TGTGCCAGCTCGGGGGCCCTGAACTATGGCTACACCTTC. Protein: CASSGALNYGYTF.